This T cell receptor (beta chain) emerged from a study of cytomegalovirus exposure and HLA in healthy donors. Study as a whole: HLA-typed donors were the source of roughly 80 million unique TCRs held in an early data release. Notes on the study in general: Roughly uniform depth of sequencing across donors was assumed in presence/absence analyses. On later analysis, the bulk of CMV-associated TCR beta chains appeared to be HLA-restricted.

13 Jbeta primers and 60 Vbeta primers were used for the PCR. Method: immunoSEQ multiplex PCR; TCRdb's copy keeps in-frame clones and lacks some. This sample has around 160,000 clones, with more than 65% found just once. CDR1 is MNHEY and CDR2 is SVGAGI in the germline V gene. The CDR3 runs to 15 residues. There are a few counts of this clone. The antigen is undetermined. One end of the junction is discordant with germline, which a read error may explain. The sample taken for sequencing was PBMCs. This TCR was sampled from a woman aged 35 to 49 in good health and CMV-seropositive. The chain is built from TRBV6-5 and TRBJ1-2; 8 nucleotides agree with TRBD1. CDR3 in amino acids: CASSSRGRQLDGYPF. CDR3 bases: TGTGCCAGCAGTTCCAGGGGGCGACAGTTGGATGGCTACCCCTTC.